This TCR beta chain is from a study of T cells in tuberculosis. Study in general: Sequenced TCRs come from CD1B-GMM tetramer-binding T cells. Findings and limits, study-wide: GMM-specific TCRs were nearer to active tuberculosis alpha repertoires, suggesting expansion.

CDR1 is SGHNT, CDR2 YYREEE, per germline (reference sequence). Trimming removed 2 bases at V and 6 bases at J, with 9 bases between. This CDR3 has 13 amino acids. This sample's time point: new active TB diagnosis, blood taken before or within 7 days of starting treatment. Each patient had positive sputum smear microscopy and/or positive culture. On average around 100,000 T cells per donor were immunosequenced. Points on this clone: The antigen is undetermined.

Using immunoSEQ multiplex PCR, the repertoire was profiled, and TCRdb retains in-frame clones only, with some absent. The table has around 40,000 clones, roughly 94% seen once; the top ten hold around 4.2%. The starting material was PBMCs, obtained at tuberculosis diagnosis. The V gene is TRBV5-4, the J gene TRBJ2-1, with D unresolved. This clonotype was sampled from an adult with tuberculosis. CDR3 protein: CASSFGPGNEQFF. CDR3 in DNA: TGTGCCAGCAGCTTTGGGCCCGGCAATGAGCAGTTCTTC.